What follows is one TCR beta chain and its context. This specimen belongs to a study of blood T cell repertoires in COVID-19. Study information: Some COVID-19 samples were acute and others convalescent; all came from the United States, Italy and Spain. In each case, the material was cDNA or gDNA derived from T cells, B-cell-depleted T cells, or PBMCs.

V shed 1 base, J shed 4 bases, and the junction held 3 bases outside the gene matches. CDR1 and CDR2 from the germline V gene are SGHAT and FQNNGV. The CDR3 runs 15 residues. The method was immunoSEQ multiplex PCR; TCRdb's version includes in-frame clones alone and lacks a portion of them. The sample has 110,000 or so clones; about 80% are singletons. The rearrangement joins TRBV11-2 to TRBJ2-2, with 7 bases aligning to TRBD2. The TCR originated in a man in his sixties or seventies with acute or convalescent COVID-19. Sequencing was carried out using peripheral blood. The CDR3, as DNA: TGTGCCAGCAGCTTAGCGGGGGGACTCACCGGGGAGCTGTTTTTT. Its protein product is CASSLAGGLTGELFF.